The 13 T cell receptor beta chains in this list originate from one sample, sequenced in a study of human T cells and chemical hapten exposure. Time point of the sample: patch test 2, 6 weeks after DPC sensitization. The treatment here: therapeutic diphenylcyclopropenone sensitization with weekly scalp DPC. TCRdb itself ran the RACE reads through MiXCR, one entry per CDR3 protein. The sample has 350,000 to 400,000 distinct CDR3 sequences, around 6% seen once; the top ten hold about 5%. Here the sequenced sample was whole blood, taken in connection with sensitization to the hapten diphenylcyclopropenone (DPC). Source of these receptors: a woman under 30 with alopecia areata. Some clones in this sample may be carry-over from other donors' samples.

This clonotype came up a few times. A junction boundary mismatches the germline segment, possibly from a read error. The J gene is TRBJ2-5, the V gene TRBV18; D may be TRBD2 (5 bases). There are 13 residues in the CDR3. Germline V gene lookup returns CDR1 KGHSH and CDR2 LQKENI. The CDR3 DNA follows: TGTGCCGGCTCACCACCCGGGGAGGAGACCCAGTACTTC. It translates to CAGSPPGEETQYF.

This clonotype was seen more than once but under ten times. CDR3 nucleotides: TGTGCCAGCAGCCCTGGGACGACTGGAAACACCATATATTTT. Its protein product is CASSPGTTGNTIYF. This sequence joins TRBV7-2 and TRBJ1-3, with D maybe TRBD1 (5 bases). The CDR3 contains 14 residues. The germline V gene encodes CDR1 SGHTA and CDR2 FQGNSA. V gave up 5 bases and J gave up 2 bases, with 10 bases separating them.

The chain combines TRBV25-1 with TRBJ1-6; D call uncertain. Trimming removed 4 bases at V and 0 bases at J, with 10 bases between. CDR3 size: 16 residues. Germline V CDR1 and CDR2: MGHDK, SYGVNS. In DNA, the CDR3 is TGTGCCAGCAGTGCGGACGAAGGCTCCTATAATTCACCCCTCCACTTT. Residues: CASSADEGSYNSPLHF.

This chain connects TRBV12-3 or TRBV12-4 to TRBJ2-3; D not certain. This CDR3 spans 16 amino acids. V was pared by 3 bases and J by 0 bases, with 13 bases between. CDR3 residues: CASSLNRVLSTDTQYF. DNA for the CDR3: TGTGCCAGCAGTTTGAACCGGGTTCTAAGCACAGATACGCAGTATTTT.

This clonotype was found many times. The rearrangement uses TRBV6-5 and TRBJ1-6; no clear D. CDR3 length equals 14 residues. The ends were cut back, 2 bases at V and 7 bases at J, with 9 bases in the middle. Looked up from germline, CDR1 is MNHEY and CDR2 is SVGAGI. CDR3 in amino acids: CASSYGRANSPLHF. CDR3 bases: TGTGCCAGCAGTTACGGCCGGGCGAATTCACCCCTCCACTTT.

This clonotype was seen repeatedly, ten times or more. The rearrangement joins TRBV11-2 to TRBJ1-5; no definite D call. The germline CDR1 and CDR2 sequences are SGHAT and FQNNGV. CDR3 length: 17 residues. V lost 0 bases and J 0 bases, leaving 12 bases between the germline ends. CDR3 amino acids: CASSLDPSEYSNQPQHF. The CDR3 DNA follows: TGTGCCAGCAGCTTAGATCCCTCGGAGTATAGCAATCAGCCCCAGCATTTT.

The gene calls are TRBV6-5 and TRBJ2-7; TRBD2 aligns across 11 bases. The V gene end was trimmed by 6 bases and the J gene end by 0 bases; junction bases not matched to a gene: 10. Germline loops: CDR1 MNHEY, CDR2 SVGAGI. The CDR3 totals 17 residues. The CDR3 region is CASSLTSGGKSSYEQYF. The CDR3 nucleotides are TGTGCCAGCAGCCTCACTAGCGGGGGTAAAAGCTCCTACGAGCAGTACTTC.

This clonotype showed up many times. The chain recombines TRBV2 with TRBJ1-1; 8 bases match TRBD1. The CDR3 is 13 amino acids. Looked up from germline, CDR1 is SNHLY and CDR2 is FYNNEI. The junction had 7 bases not matched to a gene; V was cut back by 6 bases and J by 7 bases. CDR3 in DNA: TGTGCCAGCAGCCCGGACAGGGAGAGTGAAGCTTTCTTT. This gives the protein CASSPDRESEAFF.

This chain joins TRBV12-3 or TRBV12-4 and TRBJ1-1; perhaps TRBD1 as D (6 bases). CDR3 length: 13 residues. V was cut by 7 bases and J by 7 bases, with 16 bases left in between. CDR3 coding DNA: TGTGCCAGCACTCAAAGGGGGGAAGGTGAAGCTTTCTTT. It yields the protein CASTQRGEGEAFF.

This clonotype was seen more than once but under ten times. The J gene is TRBJ1-5, the V gene TRBV12-3 or TRBV12-4, with 9 bases aligning to TRBD1. The CDR3 is 15 residues long. Trimming removed 5 bases from V and 6 bases from J; junction bases left unmatched: 8. CDR3 residues: CASSSRQGEGQPQHF. The CDR3 bases are TGTGCCAGCAGTAGCCGACAGGGGGAAGGTCAGCCCCAGCATTTT.

The chain has TRBV27 and TRBJ1-4; TRBD1 might be the D (5 bases). The V and J ends lost 5 bases and 5 bases respectively, with 15 bases between them. The CDR3 consists of 15 residues. Per germline, CDR1 MNHEY and CDR2 SMNVEV (reference sequence). As DNA, the CDR3 is TGTGCCAGCAGTCCCCGACAGAGAGAAAATGAAAAACTGTTTTTT. Translated: CASSPRQRENEKLFF.

This clonotype was counted many times. V gene TRBV20-1 combines with J gene TRBJ2-7, with 9 positions matching TRBD1. The germline V gene has CDR1 DFQATT and CDR2 SNEGSKA (reference sequence). The V segment lost 5 bases and the J segment 5 bases; nucleotides outside the gene matches: 13. This CDR3 spans 15 amino acids. The CDR3: CSALNNRGREDEQYF. The DNA for the CDR3 is TGCAGTGCTCTTAACAACAGGGGGCGCGAAGACGAGCAGTACTTC.

This clonotype has a handful of counts. This chain links TRBV7-2 with TRBJ1-6; the D gene is possibly TRBD1 (6 bases). CDR3 length: 14 residues. Deletions cut 5 bases from V and 10 bases from J, with 15 bases between. Germline-derived CDR1 and CDR2 are SGHTA and FQGNSA. The CDR3 reads CASSNRDKRSPLHF. The CDR3 coding sequence is TGTGCCAGCAGCAACCGGGACAAAAGGTCACCCCTCCACTTT.